These T cell receptor beta chains were read from a single sample in a study of cytomegalovirus exposure and HLA in healthy donors. Clones were sequenced by immunoSEQ multiplex PCR, and TCRdb holds only the in-frame ones, with some missing. The sample shows some 44,000 clones, and more than 1.5% sits with its ten largest clones. Sequencing was done on a sample of PBMCs. These receptors originate from a woman in her 30s in good health and CMV-seronegative. The CDR3 runs from the conserved cysteine through the conserved F or W. Fields, in order: CDR3 protein, CDR3 DNA, D gene, V gene, J gene. The D gene is left open where the match is weak.

CASSLDTNYEQYF	TGTGCCAGCAGTCTTGACACAAACTACGAGCAGTACTTC	.	TRBV27	TRBJ2-7
CASSYFSGGYEQYF	TGTGCCAGCAGCTACTTTAGCGGGGGCTACGAGCAGTACTTC	TRBD2	TRBV14	TRBJ2-7
CASSPRTLSTDTQYF	TGTGCCAGCAGCCCACGGACTCTTAGCACAGATACGCAGTATTTT	.	TRBV9	TRBJ2-3
CASSYSTGTGVEKLFF	TGTGCCAGCAGTTATTCAACCGGGACAGGGGTTGAAAAACTGTTTTTT	TRBD1	TRBV6-5	TRBJ1-4
CAWSKVTGGVTEAFF	TGTGCCTGGAGTAAAGTAACAGGGGGAGTCACTGAAGCTTTCTTT	TRBD1	TRBV30	TRBJ1-1
CASSQDLRRTSGSDYEQYF	TGCGCCAGCAGCCAAGATCTCCGCAGGACTAGCGGGAGCGACTACGAGCAGTACTTC	TRBD2	TRBV4-1	TRBJ2-7
CASSEPGQENYGYTF	TGTGCCAGCAGCGAACCGGGACAGGAGAACTATGGCTACACCTTC	TRBD1	TRBV7-9	TRBJ1-2
CAISESGTSGRSTDTQYF	TGTGCCATCAGTGAATCGGGGACTAGCGGGAGGAGCACAGATACGCAGTATTTT	TRBD2	TRBV10-3	TRBJ2-3
CASSFGGSPYNEQFF	TGTGCCAGCAGCTTCGGTGGGAGTCCCTACAATGAGCAGTTCTTC	.	TRBV5-8	TRBJ2-1
CASKNRLAGLSEQYF	TGTGCCAGTAAAAATCGACTAGCGGGGCTAAGCGAGCAGTACTTC	TRBD2	TRBV19	TRBJ2-7
CASSRGPEQYF	TGTGCCAGCAGTAGAGGGCCCGAGCAGTACTTC	.	TRBV25-1	TRBJ2-7